One and the same sample provided the 4 T cell receptor beta chains below, sequenced in a study of OX40 agonist ivuxolimab in advanced cancers. Assay: immunoSEQ multiplex PCR; the TCRdb copy retains only in-frame clones and omits some. The sample lists 65,000 to 85,000 clones, around nine tenths seen once, with around 8% in the top ten. Material: CD4+ or CD8+ T cells sorted from blood, obtained in a trial of the OX40 agonist ivuxolimab. The receptors stem from an adult with an advanced solid tumor such as melanoma, head and neck, liver or kidney cancer.

The chain employs TRBV2 and TRBJ2-7, with D unresolved. This CDR3 comprises 14 residues. Trimming shortened V by 0 bases and J by 3 bases, and 9 bases separated the two germline ends. Per the germline V gene, CDR1 is SNHLY and CDR2 is FYNNEI. The CDR3 coding sequence is TGTGCCAGCAGTGAAGCTGCGGTAGGCTACGAGCAGTACTTC. Residues: CASSEAAVGYEQYF.

The gene calls are TRBV5-3 and TRBJ2-6; the D is unclear. TRBV5-3 is labeled an ORF, and its function is uncertain. Trimming stripped 3 bases from V and 13 bases from J, with 5 bases between. The CDR3 runs 10 residues. Here the CDR3 DNA reads TGTGCCAGAAGCTCGATGGTCCTGACTTTC. Translation gives CARSSMVLTF.

The rearrangement uses TRBV10-2 and TRBJ1-1; D is unresolved. The V gene lost 3 bases and the J gene lost 7 bases, with 9 bases spanning the gap. The CDR3 is made up of 12 amino acids. Germline lookup yields CDR1 WSHSY and CDR2 SAAADI. The chain's CDR3 is CASSDLTNEAFF. CDR3 sequence (DNA): TGCGCCAGCAGTGACCTGACTAATGAAGCTTTCTTT.

This clone was detected once. The chain uses TRBV2 and TRBJ1-1; 7 bases align to TRBD1. The germline CDR1 and CDR2 sequences are SNHLY and FYNNEI. This CDR3 is built from 15 residues. J was trimmed by 0 bases and V by 3 bases; bases with no gene match: 4. The CDR3 here is CASSDGQAMNTEAFF. CDR3 bases: TGTGCCAGCAGTGATGGACAGGCAATGAACACTGAAGCTTTCTTT.